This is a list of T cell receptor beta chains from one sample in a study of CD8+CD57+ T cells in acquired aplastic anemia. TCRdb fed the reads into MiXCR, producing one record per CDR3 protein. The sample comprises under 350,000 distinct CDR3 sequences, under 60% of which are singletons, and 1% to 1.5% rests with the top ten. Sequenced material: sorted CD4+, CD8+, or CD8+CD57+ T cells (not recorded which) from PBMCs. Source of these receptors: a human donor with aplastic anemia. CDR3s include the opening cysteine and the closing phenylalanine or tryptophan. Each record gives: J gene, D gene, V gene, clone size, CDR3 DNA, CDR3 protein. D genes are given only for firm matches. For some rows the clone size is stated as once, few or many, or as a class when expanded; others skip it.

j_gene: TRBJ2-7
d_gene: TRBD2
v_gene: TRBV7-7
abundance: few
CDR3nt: TGTGCTAGCAGCACCCATCCGGGAGGCTCCTACGAGCAGTACTTC
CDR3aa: CASSTHPGGSYEQYF

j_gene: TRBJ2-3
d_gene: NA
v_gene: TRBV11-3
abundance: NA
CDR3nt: TGTGCCAGCAGCTTAGATCTCCCCGCTAGCAGGAGAAGGGTTAGCACAGATACGCAGTATTTT
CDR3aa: CASSLDLPASRRRVSTDTQYF

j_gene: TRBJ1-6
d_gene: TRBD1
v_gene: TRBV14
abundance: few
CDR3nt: TGTGCCAGCAGCCAAGTCGGGACAGACTTCAGACCCCTCCACTTT
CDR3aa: CASSQVGTDFRPLHF

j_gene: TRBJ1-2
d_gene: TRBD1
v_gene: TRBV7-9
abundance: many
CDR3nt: TGTGCCAGCAGCTTAGCCGGGGACAGGGGGCGATCGAACTATGGCTACACCTTC
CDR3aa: CASSLAGDRGRSNYGYTF

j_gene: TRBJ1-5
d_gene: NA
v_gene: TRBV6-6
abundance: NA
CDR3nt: TGTGCCAGCAGTTATGGCTACCGCAATCAGCCCCAGCATTTT
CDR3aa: CASSYGYRNQPQHF

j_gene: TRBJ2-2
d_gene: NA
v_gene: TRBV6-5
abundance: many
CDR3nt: TGTGCCACCCAAAGGGTGAGGGCCGGGGAGCTGTTTTTT
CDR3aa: CATQRVRAGELFF

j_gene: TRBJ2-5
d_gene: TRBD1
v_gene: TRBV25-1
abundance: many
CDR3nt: TGTGCCAGCAGTCCTGCCGGGACAGGGGTAAAGACCCAGTACTTC
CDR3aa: CASSPAGTGVKTQYF

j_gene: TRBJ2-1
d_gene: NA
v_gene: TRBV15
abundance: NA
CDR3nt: TGTGCCACCAGCAGCTTAGGACACCATTGGAGTGAGCAGTTCTTC
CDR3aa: CATSSLGHHWSEQFF

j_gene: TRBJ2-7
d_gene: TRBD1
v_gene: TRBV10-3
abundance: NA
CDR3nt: TGTGCCACCGGACAGGGGGTGCGGGGAGAGCAGTACTTC
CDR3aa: CATGQGVRGEQYF

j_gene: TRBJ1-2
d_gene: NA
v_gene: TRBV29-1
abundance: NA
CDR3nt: TGCAGCGTTGAACGGGGTAGGTTAGGCAATGGCTACACCTTC
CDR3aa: CSVERGRLGNGYTF

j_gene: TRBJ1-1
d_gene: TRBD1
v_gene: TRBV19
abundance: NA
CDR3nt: TGTGCCAGTAAGGGGGACAGAAACACTGAAGCTTTCTTT
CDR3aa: CASKGDRNTEAFF

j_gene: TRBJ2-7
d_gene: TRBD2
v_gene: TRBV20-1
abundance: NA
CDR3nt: TGCAGTGCTCTACTAGCGGGAGTTCCCTACGAGCAGTACTTC
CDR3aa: CSALLAGVPYEQYF

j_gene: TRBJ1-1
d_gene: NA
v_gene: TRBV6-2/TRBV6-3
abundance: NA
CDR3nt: TGTGCCAGCAGCCCAGGGGATGCTGAAGCTTTCTTT
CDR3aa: CASSPGDAEAFF

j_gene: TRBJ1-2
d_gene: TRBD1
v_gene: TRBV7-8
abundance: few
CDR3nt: TGTGCCAGCAGCAACCGTGGGACAGGGGGCTCAGGCTACACCTTC
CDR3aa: CASSNRGTGGSGYTF

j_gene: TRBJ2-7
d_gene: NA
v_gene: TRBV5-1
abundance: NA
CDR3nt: TGTGCCAGCAGTTCGACGGGCTACGAGCAGTACTTC
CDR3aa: CASSSTGYEQYF

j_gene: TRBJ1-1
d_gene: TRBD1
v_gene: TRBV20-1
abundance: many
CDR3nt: TGCAGTGCTAGTGGGGGACAGGGGGTTAACACTGAAGCTTTCTTT
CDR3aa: CSASGGQGVNTEAFF

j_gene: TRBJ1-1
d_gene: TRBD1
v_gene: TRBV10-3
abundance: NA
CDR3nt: TGTGCCATCAGTGAAAGACAGGGCACGGCTGAAGCTTTCTTT
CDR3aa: CAISERQGTAEAFF

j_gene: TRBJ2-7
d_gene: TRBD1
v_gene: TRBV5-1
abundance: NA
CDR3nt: TGCGCCAGCAGCTTGTTGGGACAGGGTAACGACGAGCAGTACTTC
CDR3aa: CASSLLGQGNDEQYF

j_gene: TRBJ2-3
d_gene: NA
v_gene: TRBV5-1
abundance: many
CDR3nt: TGCGCCAGCAGCTTACAACTAGGTGCCACAGATACGCAGTATTTT
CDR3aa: CASSLQLGATDTQYF

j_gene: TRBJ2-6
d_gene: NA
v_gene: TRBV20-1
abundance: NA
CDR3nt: TGCAGTGCTAGCGCTCGGTACAGGTTTGGGGCCAACGTCCTGACTTTC
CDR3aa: CSASARYRFGANVLTF

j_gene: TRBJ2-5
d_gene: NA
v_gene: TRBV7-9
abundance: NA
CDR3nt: TGTGCCAGCAGCTTAGCGAACAGGGCTAGCGCCGAGACCCAGTACTTC
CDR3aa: CASSLANRASAETQYF

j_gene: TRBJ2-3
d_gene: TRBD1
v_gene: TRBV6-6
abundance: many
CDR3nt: TGTGCCAGCCTAAGAAGACAGGGCCCCTACTCTGCGCTCACAGATACGCAGTATTTT
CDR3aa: CASLRRQGPYSALTDTQYF

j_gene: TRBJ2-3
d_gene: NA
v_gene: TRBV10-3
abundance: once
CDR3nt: TGTGCCATCCAATACGGGTTAGGTTCAGATACGCAGTATTTT
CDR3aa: CAIQYGLGSDTQYF

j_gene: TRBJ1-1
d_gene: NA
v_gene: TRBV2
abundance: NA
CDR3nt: TGTGCCAGCAGTGAGACTAGCGGGGCTTGGACTGAAGCTTTCTTT
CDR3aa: CASSETSGAWTEAFF

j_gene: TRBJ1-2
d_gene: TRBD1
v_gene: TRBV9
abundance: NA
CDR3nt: TGTGCCAGCAGCGTAGTAAAAGACAGGGCCTATGGCTACACCTTC
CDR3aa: CASSVVKDRAYGYTF

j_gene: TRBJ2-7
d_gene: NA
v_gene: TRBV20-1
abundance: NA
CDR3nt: TGCAGTGCTAGAAGGGCCCCTACGGGAGAGCAGTACTTC
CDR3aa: CSARRAPTGEQYF

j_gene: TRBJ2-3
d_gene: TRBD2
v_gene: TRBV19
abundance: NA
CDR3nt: TGTGCCAGTAGTACCAGCCGGGGGGATACGCAGTGTTTT
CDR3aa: CASSTSRGDTQCF

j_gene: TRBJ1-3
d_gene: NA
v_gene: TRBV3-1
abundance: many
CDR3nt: TGTGCCAGCAGCCAGACGACGGGCTCTGGAAACACCATATATTTT
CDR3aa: CASSQTTGSGNTIYF

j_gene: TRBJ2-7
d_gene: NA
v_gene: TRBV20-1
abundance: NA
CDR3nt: TGCAGTGCCAGCAAGAGGACGGATACCTACGAGCAGTACTTC
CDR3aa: CSASKRTDTYEQYF

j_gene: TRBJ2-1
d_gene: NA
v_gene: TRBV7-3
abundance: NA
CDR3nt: TGTGCCAGCAGCTGGACTACCGTGGTCGCTGAGCAGTTCTTC
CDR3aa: CASSWTTVVAEQFF

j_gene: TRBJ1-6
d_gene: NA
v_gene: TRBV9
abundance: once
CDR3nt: TGTGCCAGCAGCGTAGCAGGCTCCGAACCCCTCCACTTT
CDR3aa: CASSVAGSEPLHF

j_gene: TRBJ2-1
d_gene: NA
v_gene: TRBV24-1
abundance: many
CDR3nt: TGTGCCACCCTGGACAAGATCTACAATGAGCAGTTCTTC
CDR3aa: CATLDKIYNEQFF